Following are 7 T cell receptor beta chains from one sample sequenced in a study of molecular identifiers for immune sequencing clone quantification. MiXCR, applied by TCRdb to the PCR reads, yields one record per CDR3 protein. The table has hundreds of thousands of distinct CDR3 sequences, approximately 24% seen once. Sequenced input: naive CD8+ T cells from blood, with Jurkat cell RNA spiked in. Noted subset: FACS-sorted CD8+CD4-CCR7+CD45RA+ naive T cells. The receptor source for this set is a human donor in good health. Some libraries in this study had Jurkat cell RNA spiked in.

This clonotype was seen a handful of times. The chain uses TRBV12-3 or TRBV12-4 and TRBJ1-2; no clear D gene. Trimming cost V 2 bases and J 4 bases, with 8 bases left between them. The CDR3 has 13 residues. The CDR3 sequence is CASSLYQLYGYTF. CDR3 sequence (DNA): TGTGCCAGCAGTTTATATCAGCTCTATGGCTACACCTTC.

Concerning this clonotype itself: This may come from a read error, since a much larger clone is one base off. This rearrangement joins TRBV7-2 to TRBJ1-1, with D perhaps TRBD1 (6 bases). Germline CDR1 SGHTA, CDR2 FQGNSA. There are 15 residues in the CDR3. CDR3 loop: CASSLAYGQGTEALF. As DNA, the CDR3 is TGTGCCAGCAGCTTAGCGTATGGGCAGGGGACTGAAGCTCTCTTT.

This clonotype was seen many times. The chain has TRBV14 and TRBJ2-3; D unclear. The germline gives CDR1 SGHDN, CDR2 FVKESK. V shed 0 bases and J shed 2 bases, with 15 bases lying between them. This CDR3 comprises 17 residues. This CDR3 is CASSQDSVLLDTDTQYF. The CDR3 DNA reads TGTGCCAGCAGCCAAGACTCGGTCCTTCTGGACACAGATACGCAGTATTTT.

This clonotype was counted only a few times. Given a much more abundant clone one base away, this may be a read error. The V call is TRBV7-6, the J call TRBJ1-1; D not resolved. The CDR3 extends over 16 amino acids. Germline-derived CDR1 and CDR2 are SGHVS and FNYEAQ. The V gene lost 1 base and the J gene lost 1 base, with 13 bases spanning the gap. CDR3 protein: CASSLGSYSRNTEAFF. For the CDR3, the DNA is TGTGCCAGCAGCTTAGGAAGTTACTCCAGGAACACTGAAGCTTTCTTT.

The genes are TRBV20-1 and TRBJ2-3, with 11 bases fitting TRBD2. V was pared by 3 bases and J by 2 bases, with 7 bases of the junction left unmatched. This CDR3 is 16 amino acids long. The germline V gene has CDR1 DFQATT and CDR2 SNEGSKA (reference sequence). Written as DNA, the CDR3 is TGCAGTGCTAGTTTAACTAGCGGGAGAGACACAGATACGCAGTATTTT. This gives the protein CSASLTSGRDTDTQYF.

This clonotype has at least ten counts. This chain links TRBV15 with TRBJ1-2; D ambiguous. Germline V gene lookup returns CDR1 LNHNV and CDR2 YYDKDF (reference sequence). There are 13 residues in the CDR3. The ends were cut back, 5 bases at V and 2 bases at J, with 9 bases in the middle. The CDR3 region has the DNA TGTGCCACCAGCGAGGGCAAGAACTATGGCTACACCTTC. This translates into CATSEGKNYGYTF.

This clonotype was counted a few times. In nucleotides, the CDR3 is TGTGCCAGTAGCCAAGGACAGGGAGTTGTATATGAGCAGTTCTTC. This gives the protein CASSQGQGVVYEQFF. The chain has TRBV19 and TRBJ2-1, with 8 nucleotides matching TRBD1. This CDR3 region has 15 residues. Per the germline V gene, CDR1 is LNHDA and CDR2 is SQIVND (reference sequence). V lost 6 bases, J lost 8 bases, and 12 bases stayed unmatched.